Sequencing of this TCR beta chain was carried out in a study of blood T cells in healthy people across ages. Primed by a sample-barcoded 5' primer and a J-beta primer mix, a second PCR proceeded for 7 to 11 cycles. At least 2.5 million CDR3-containing paired-end reads were obtained per sample. In TCRdb, the 5' RACE reads were re-called with MiXCR into one record per CDR3 protein. The table shows some 900,000 distinct CDR3 sequences, with roughly 26% occurring only once. There were healthy Caucasian individuals from Russia, aged roughly 6 to 90, serving as donors. The authors drew ten milliliters of peripheral blood from each donor. Total RNA was extracted at no less than 6 micrograms per sample. Between the trimmed V and J ends, which lost 2 bases and 4 bases, there was a span of 7 bases. Germline CDR1 is MNHEY and CDR2 is SVGAGI. This CDR3 is 13 amino acids long. This clonotype was seen repeatedly, ten times or more.

Specimen: blood. This TCR was sampled from a woman of 80 years or more in good health. This chain connects TRBV6-5 to TRBJ2-3; D remains unclear. CDR3 coding DNA: TGTGCCAGCAGTTACATGCGCTCAGATACGCAGTATTTT. Translation: CASSYMRSDTQYF.